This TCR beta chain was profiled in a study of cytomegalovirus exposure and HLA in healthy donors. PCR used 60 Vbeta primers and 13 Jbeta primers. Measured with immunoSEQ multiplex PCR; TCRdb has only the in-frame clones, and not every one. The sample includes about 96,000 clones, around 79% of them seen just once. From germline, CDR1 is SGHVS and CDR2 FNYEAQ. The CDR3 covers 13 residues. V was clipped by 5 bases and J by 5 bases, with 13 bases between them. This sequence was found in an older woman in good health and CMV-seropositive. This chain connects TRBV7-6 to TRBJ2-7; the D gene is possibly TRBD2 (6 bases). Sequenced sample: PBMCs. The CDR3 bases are TGTGCCAGCAGCCCTTCGACTAGTGACGAGCAGTACTTC. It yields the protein CASSPSTSDEQYF.